This T cell receptor beta chain emerged from a study of T-cell reconstitution after alpha-beta-depleted transplantation in children. Findings and caveats of the study: When one year had passed after transplant, most T-cell counts and diversity came from newly produced T cells. As was reported, about two months after transplant, alpha-beta T cells came from several hundred expanded graft clones.

Comments on this clonotype: What it binds is unknown.

A library of TCRbeta sequences, prepared with unique molecular identifiers, was generated. TCRdb reanalysed the PCR reads using MiXCR and keeps one entry per CDR3 protein. The sample lists hundreds of thousands of distinct CDR3 sequences, over 7.5% occurring once. Trimming left V 2 bases short and J 3 bases short, with 10 bases between. Germline V gives CDR1 SGHAT, CDR2 FQDESV (reference sequence). The CDR3 is 14 amino acids. The sequences come from peripheral blood, collected 360 days after TCRalphabeta/CD19-depleted stem cell transplant. This chain links TRBV11-1 with TRBJ1-1; TRBD1 might be the D (5 bases). The receptor was derived from a female patient between 2 and 10 years old who had a stem cell transplant for Fanconi anemia, so the T cells may come from the graft donor. CDR3 bases: TGTGCCAGCAGCTTATCAGGGCTACACACTGAAGCTTTCTTT. Amino acid sequence: CASSLSGLHTEAFF.